The present T cell receptor (beta chain) was sequenced within a study of PD-1 blockade in mismatch repair-deficient tumors. Study details: All were previously treated, progressing patients with approximately 12 mismatch repair-deficient cancer types.

V lost 0 bases and J lost 6, with 13 bases in between. The CDR3 length is 15 residues. Germline V gene sequence: CDR1 SGHDT, CDR2 YYEEEE. Generated by immunoSEQ multiplex PCR, the TCRdb table keeps only in-frame clones and is missing some. Of 15,000 to 20,000 clones listed, approximately 87% are singletons. The gene calls are TRBV5-6 and TRBJ1-5, with D possibly matching TRBD1 (6 bases). This TCR was sampled from an adult with mismatch repair-deficient cancer. The sequences come from PBMCs, collected approximately five months after starting pembrolizumab. CDR3 protein: CASSLGQASGQPQHF. The CDR3 DNA reads TGTGCCAGCAGCTTGGGACAGGCTTCGGGTCAGCCCCAGCATTTT.